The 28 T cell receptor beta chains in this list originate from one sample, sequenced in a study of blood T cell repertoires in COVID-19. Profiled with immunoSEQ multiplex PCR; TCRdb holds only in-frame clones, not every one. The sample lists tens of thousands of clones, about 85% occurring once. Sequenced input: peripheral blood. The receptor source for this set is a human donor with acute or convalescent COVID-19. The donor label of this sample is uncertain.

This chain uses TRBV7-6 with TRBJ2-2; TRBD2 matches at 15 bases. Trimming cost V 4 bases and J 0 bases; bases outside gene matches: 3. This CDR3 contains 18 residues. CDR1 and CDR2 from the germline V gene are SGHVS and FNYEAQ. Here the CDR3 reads CASSSGTSGGTNTGELFF. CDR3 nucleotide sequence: TGTGCCAGCAGCTCCGGGACTAGCGGGGGGACGAACACCGGGGAGCTGTTTTTT.

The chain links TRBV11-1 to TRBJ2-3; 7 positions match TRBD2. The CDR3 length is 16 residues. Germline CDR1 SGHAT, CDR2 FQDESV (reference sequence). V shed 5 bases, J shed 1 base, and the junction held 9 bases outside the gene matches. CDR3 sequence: CASSPRQAGGTDTQYF. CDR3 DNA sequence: TGTGCCAGCAGCCCTAGGCAGGCGGGGGGCACAGATACGCAGTATTTT.

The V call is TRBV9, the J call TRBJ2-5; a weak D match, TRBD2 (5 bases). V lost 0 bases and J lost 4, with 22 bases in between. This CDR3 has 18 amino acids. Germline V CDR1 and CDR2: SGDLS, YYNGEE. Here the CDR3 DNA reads TGTGCCAGCAGCGTAGGAGTGACCGGGGTGGCGGGCCGAGAGACCCAGTACTTC. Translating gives CASSVGVTGVAGRETQYF.

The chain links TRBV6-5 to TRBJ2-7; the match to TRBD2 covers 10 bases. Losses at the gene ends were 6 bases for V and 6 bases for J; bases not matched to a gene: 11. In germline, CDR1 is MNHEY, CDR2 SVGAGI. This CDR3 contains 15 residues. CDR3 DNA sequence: TGTGCCAGCAGGACAAGCCTAGCGGGGGTTTCCGAGCAGTACTTC. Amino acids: CASRTSLAGVSEQYF.

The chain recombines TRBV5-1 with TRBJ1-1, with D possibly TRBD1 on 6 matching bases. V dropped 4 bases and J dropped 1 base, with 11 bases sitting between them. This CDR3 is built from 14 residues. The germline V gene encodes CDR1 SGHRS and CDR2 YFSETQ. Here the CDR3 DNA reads TGCGCCAGCAGCGTGGGACAAACGAACACTGAAGCTTTCTTT. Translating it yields CASSVGQTNTEAFF.

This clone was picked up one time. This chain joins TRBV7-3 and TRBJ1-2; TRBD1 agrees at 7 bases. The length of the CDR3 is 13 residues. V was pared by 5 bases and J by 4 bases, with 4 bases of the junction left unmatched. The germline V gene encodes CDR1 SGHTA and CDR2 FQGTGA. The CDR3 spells CASSRGQVYGYTF. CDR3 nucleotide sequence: TGTGCCAGCAGCCGCGGACAGGTCTATGGCTACACCTTC.

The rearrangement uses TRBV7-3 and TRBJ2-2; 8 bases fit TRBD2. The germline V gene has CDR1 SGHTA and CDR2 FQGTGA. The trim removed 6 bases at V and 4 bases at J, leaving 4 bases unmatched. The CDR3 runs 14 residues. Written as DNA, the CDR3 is TGTGCCAGCAGACCCGGGACTAGCACCGGGGAGCTGTTTTTT. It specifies CASRPGTSTGELFF.

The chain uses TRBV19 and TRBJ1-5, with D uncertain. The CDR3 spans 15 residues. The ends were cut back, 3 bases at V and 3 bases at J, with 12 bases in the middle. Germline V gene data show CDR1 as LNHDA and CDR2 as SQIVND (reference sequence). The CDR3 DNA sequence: TGTGCCAGTAGTATTTTTAGAGAGAACAATCAGCCCCAGCATTTT. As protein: CASSIFRENNQPQHF.

CDR3 sequence reads: CASSLLPGDRSSGANVLTF. The CDR3 bases are TGTGCCAGCAGCCTATTACCGGGTGACCGGAGCTCTGGGGCCAACGTCCTGACTTTC. This chain connects TRBV7-3 to TRBJ2-6; D remains ambiguous. The length of the CDR3 is 19 residues. Germline V gives CDR1 SGHTA, CDR2 FQGTGA. The V end lost 5 bases, the J end lost 0 bases, and 20 bases lay between the germline ends.

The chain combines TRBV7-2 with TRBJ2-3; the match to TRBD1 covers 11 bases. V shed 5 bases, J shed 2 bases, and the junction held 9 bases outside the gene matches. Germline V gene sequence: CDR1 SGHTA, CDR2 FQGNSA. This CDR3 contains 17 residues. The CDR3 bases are TGTGCCAGCAGCAGACGGGACAGGGGGGGTCCCACAGATACGCAGTATTTT. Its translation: CASSRRDRGGPTDTQYF.

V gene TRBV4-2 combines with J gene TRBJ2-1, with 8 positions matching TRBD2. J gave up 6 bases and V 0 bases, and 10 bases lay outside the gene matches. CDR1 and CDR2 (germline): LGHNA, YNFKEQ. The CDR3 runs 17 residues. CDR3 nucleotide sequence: TGTGCCAGCAGCCAAGAAATCTGGGGGCTAGCGGGCAATGAGCAGTTCTTC. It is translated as CASSQEIWGLAGNEQFF.

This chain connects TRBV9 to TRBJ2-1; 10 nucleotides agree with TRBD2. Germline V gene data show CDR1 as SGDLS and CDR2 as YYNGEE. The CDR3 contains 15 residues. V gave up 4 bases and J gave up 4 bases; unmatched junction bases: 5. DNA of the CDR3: TGTGCCAGCAGCACAGGACTAGCGGAATACAATGAGCAGTTCTTC. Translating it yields CASSTGLAEYNEQFF.

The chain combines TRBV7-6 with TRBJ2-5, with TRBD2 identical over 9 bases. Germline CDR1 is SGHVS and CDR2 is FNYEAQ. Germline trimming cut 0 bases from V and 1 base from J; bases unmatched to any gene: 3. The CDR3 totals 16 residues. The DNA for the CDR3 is TGTGCCAGCAGCTTAGCAGCGGGGGGCCTCCAAGAGACCCAGTACTTC. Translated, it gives CASSLAAGGLQETQYF.

CDR3: CATQRDRDTEAFF. As DNA, the CDR3 is TGTGCCACGCAACGGGACAGAGACACTGAAGCTTTCTTT. The V gene is TRBV10-3, the J gene TRBJ1-1; 7 bases align to TRBD1. Germline V lookup: CDR1 ENHRY, CDR2 SYGVKD. This CDR3 region has 13 residues. Trimming cost V 10 bases and J 3 bases; bases outside gene matches: 8.

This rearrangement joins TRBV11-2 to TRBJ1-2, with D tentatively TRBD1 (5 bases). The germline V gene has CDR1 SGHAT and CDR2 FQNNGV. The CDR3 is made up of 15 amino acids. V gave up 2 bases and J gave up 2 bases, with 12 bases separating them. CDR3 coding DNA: TGTGCCAGCAGCTTACCTCAGGGAGGGAACTATGGCTACACCTTC. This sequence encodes CASSLPQGGNYGYTF.

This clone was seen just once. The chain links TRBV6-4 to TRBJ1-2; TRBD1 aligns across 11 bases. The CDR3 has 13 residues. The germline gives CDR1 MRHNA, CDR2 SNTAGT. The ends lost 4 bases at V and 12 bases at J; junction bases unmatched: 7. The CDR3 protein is CASSAGTGGANTF. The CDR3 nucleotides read TGTGCCAGCAGTGCCGGGACAGGGGGTGCGAACACCTTC.

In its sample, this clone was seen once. CDR3: CASSRTGVNTEAFF. Here the CDR3 DNA reads TGCGCCAGCAGCCGGACAGGGGTGAACACTGAAGCTTTCTTT. The chain has TRBV5-1 and TRBJ1-1, with 9 nucleotides matching TRBD1. Germline values: CDR1 SGHRS, CDR2 YFSETQ. The CDR3 is 14 residues long. V lost 4 bases, J lost 0 bases, and 1 base stayed unmatched.

The CDR3 sequence: CASSYSSGLFGDTQYF. In DNA form, the CDR3 reads TGTGCCAGCAGTTACTCTTCCGGACTTTTTGGAGATACGCAGTATTTT. The J gene is TRBJ2-3, the V gene TRBV6-2 or TRBV6-3; D is possibly TRBD2 (5 bases). There are 16 residues in the CDR3. V lost 0 bases and J 5 bases, leaving 15 bases between the germline ends. The V gene's germline CDR1 is MNHEY and CDR2 SVGEGT.

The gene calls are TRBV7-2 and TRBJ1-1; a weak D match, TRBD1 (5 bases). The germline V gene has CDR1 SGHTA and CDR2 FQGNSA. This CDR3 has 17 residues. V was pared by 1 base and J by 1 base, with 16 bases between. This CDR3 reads CASSLGSGKRGNTEAFF. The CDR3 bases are TGTGCCAGCAGCTTAGGGTCAGGGAAAAGAGGGAACACTGAAGCTTTCTTT.

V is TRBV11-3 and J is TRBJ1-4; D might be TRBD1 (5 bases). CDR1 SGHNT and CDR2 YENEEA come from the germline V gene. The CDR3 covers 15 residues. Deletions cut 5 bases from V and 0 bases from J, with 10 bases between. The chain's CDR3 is CASSLQGTTNEKLFF. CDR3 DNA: TGTGCCAGCAGCCTCCAGGGTACAACTAATGAAAAACTGTTTTTT.

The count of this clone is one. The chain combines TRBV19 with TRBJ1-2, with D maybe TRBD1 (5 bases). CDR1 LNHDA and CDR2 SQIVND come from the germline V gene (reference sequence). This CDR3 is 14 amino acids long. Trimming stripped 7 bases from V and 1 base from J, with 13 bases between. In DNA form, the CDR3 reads TGTGCCAGTACCCCCGGCGGGGGTAACTATGGCTACACCTTC. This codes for CASTPGGGNYGYTF.

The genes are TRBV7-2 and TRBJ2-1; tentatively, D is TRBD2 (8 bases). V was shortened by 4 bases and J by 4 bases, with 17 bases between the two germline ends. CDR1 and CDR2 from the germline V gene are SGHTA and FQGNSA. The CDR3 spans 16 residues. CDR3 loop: CASSYGGGQRYNEQFF. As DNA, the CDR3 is TGTGCCAGCAGCTACGGGGGGGGACAGAGATACAATGAGCAGTTCTTC. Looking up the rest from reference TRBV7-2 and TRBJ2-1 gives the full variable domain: GAGVSQSPSNKVTEKGKDVELRCDPISGHTALYWYRQSLGQGLEFLIYFQGNSAPDKSGLPSDRFSAERTGGSVSTLTIQRTQQEDSAVYLCASSYGGGQRYNEQFFGPGTRLTVL.

The DNA of the CDR3 is TGTGCCAGCAGTGAACAGGGGGCAATGGTCTACAATGAGCAGTTCTTC. This gives the protein CASSEQGAMVYNEQFF. J is TRBJ2-1 and V is TRBV2; 8 bases are a match to TRBD1. There are 16 residues in the CDR3. J lost 3 bases, V lost 2 bases, and 6 bases had no gene match. CDR1 is SNHLY and CDR2 is FYNNEI in the germline V gene.

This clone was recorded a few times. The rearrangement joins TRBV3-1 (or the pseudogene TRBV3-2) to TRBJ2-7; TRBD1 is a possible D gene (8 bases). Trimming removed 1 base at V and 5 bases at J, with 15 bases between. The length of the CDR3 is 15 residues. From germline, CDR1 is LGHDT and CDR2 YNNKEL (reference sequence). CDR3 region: CASSQGTGRVHEQYF. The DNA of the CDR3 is TGTGCCAGCAGCCAAGGGACAGGGAGGGTCCACGAGCAGTACTTC.

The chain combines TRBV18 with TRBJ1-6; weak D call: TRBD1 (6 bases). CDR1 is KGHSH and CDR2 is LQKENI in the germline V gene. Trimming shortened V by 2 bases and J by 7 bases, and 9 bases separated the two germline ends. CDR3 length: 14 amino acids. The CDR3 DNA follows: TGTGCCAGCTCACCAGCAGGGGTGAATTCACCCCTCCACTTT. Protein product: CASSPAGVNSPLHF.

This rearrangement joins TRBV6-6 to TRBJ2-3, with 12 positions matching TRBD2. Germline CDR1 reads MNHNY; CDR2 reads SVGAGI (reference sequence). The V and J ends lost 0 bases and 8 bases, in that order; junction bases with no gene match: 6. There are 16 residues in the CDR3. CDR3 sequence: CASSYSSSGREGTQYF. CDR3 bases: TGTGCCAGCAGTTACTCCTCTAGCGGGAGGGAGGGTACGCAGTATTTT.

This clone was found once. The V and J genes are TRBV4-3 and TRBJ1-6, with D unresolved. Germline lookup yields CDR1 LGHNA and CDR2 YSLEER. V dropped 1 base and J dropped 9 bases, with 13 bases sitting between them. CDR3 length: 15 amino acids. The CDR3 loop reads CASSQAGSVPSPLHF. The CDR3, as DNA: TGCGCCAGCAGCCAAGCAGGCTCCGTACCTTCACCCCTCCACTTT.

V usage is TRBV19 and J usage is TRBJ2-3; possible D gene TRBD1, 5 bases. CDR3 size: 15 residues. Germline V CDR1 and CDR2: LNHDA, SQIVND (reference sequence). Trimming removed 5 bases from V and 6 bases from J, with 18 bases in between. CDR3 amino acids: CASSPDSKRLDTQYF. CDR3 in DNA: TGTGCCAGTAGTCCAGACAGCAAACGTTTGGATACGCAGTATTTT. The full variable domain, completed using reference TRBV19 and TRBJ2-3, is DGGITQSPKYLFRKEGQNVTLSCEQNLNHDAMYWYRQDPGQGLRLIYYSQIVNDFQKGDIAEGYSVSREKKESFPLTVTSAQKNPTAFYLCASSPDSKRLDTQYFGPGTRLTVL.